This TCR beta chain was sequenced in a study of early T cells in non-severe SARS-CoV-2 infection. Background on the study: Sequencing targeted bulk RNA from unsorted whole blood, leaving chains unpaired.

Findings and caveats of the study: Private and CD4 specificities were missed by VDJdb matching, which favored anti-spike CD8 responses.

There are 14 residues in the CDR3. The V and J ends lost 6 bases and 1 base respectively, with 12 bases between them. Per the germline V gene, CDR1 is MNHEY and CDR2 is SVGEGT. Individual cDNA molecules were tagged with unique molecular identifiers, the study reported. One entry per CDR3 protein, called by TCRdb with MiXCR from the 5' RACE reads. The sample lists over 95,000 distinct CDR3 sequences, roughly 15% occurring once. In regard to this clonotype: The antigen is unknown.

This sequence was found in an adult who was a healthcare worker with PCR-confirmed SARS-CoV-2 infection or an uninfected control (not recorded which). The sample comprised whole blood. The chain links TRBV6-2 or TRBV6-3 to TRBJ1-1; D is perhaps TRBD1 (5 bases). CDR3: CASSLETANTEAFF. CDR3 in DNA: TGTGCCAGCAGCCTCGAGACAGCGAACACTGAAGCTTTCTTT.